These T cell receptor beta chains were read from a single sample in a study of beta chain features in type 1 diabetes. Some clones are missing from TCRdb's copy, which holds only in-frame ones; the method was immunoSEQ multiplex PCR. The sample lists over 120,000 clones, around 13% occurring once. Sequenced sample: central memory CD4+ T cells from blood. These TCRs come from a man between 18 and 35 years old with type 1 diabetes. The CDR3 runs from the conserved cysteine through the conserved F or W. A D gene is named only where the DNA matches it firmly. Clone size, where shown, is once, few, many, or a class for clones that have expanded.

D	length	V	size	J	DNA	CDR3
.	15	TRBV6-1	few	TRBJ1-5	TGTGCCAGCAGTGAATCCTACGGAAGCAATCAGCCCCAGCATTTT	CASSESYGSNQPQHF
TRBD2	18	TRBV4-2	.	TRBJ2-5	TGTGCCAGCAGCCGCCTAGACGGTAGCGGGCCCCGCCAAGAGACCCAGTACTTC	CASSRLDGSGPRQETQYF
TRBD1	15	TRBV7-2	few	TRBJ2-7	TGTGCCAGCAGCCGAGGGACAGAACCTCTTCGGGAGCAGTACTTC	CASSRGTEPLREQYF
TRBD2	14	TRBV7-2	.	TRBJ2-3	TGTGCCAGCAGCTTAGGACTAGCGGCAGATACGCAGTATTTT	CASSLGLAADTQYF
TRBD1	13	TRBV28	.	TRBJ2-7	TGTGCCACAAACAGGGGACAGCCCTACGAGCAGTACTTC	CATNRGQPYEQYF
.	12	TRBV7-9	few	TRBJ2-5	TGTGCCAGCAGCTTAGGACTGGAGACCCAGTACTTC	CASSLGLETQYF
TRBD1	16	TRBV27	.	TRBJ2-1	TGTGCCAGCAGTTTAACCGGGGACAGGGGGTCCGATGAGCAGTTCTTC	CASSLTGDRGSDEQFF
TRBD2	15	TRBV5-4	.	TRBJ2-1	TGTGCCAGCAGCGTAACTAGCGGACTTTACAATGAGCAGTTCTTC	CASSVTSGLYNEQFF
TRBD2	16	TRBV5-1	.	TRBJ2-3	TGCGCCAGCAGCTTGATCCAGGGAGGGGATGGAGATACGCAGTATTTT	CASSLIQGGDGDTQYF
.	13	TRBV30	many	TRBJ1-5	TGTGCCTGGGACTCGGGAGTCGGTCAGCCCCAGCATTTT	CAWDSGVGQPQHF
TRBD1	13	TRBV30	.	TRBJ2-7	TGTGCCTGGAGCGAAAAGAGGAACAGGGGGCCGGGGTTC	CAWSEKRNRGPGF
.	13	TRBV10-3	.	TRBJ1-2	TGTGCCATCAGGCGTGACAGTAACTATGGCTACACCTTC	CAIRRDSNYGYTF
TRBD1	17	TRBV18	few	TRBJ1-2	TGTGCCAGCTCACCATACTCCGGAGAACAGGGGGTTTACGGCTACACCTTC	CASSPYSGEQGVYGYTF
.	13	TRBV6-6	.	TRBJ2-1	TGTGCCAGCAGCCCCCCCGAAGGCGATGAGCAGTTCTTC	CASSPPEGDEQFF
.	13	TRBV29-1	few	TRBJ1-4	TGCAGCGTTCGGCTGTACAGGGACGAAAAACTGTTTTTT	CSVRLYRDEKLFF
.	15	TRBV7-9	few	TRBJ1-2	TGTGCCAGCAGCTTAGGGTTCGACGACGCGCTTGTCTACACCTTC	CASSLGFDDALVYTF
.	14	TRBV7-2	few	TRBJ2-7	TGTGCCAGCAGCTTAGGGTCACCCTCCTACGAGCAGTACTTC	CASSLGSPSYEQYF
.	14	TRBV29-1	few	TRBJ1-1	TGCAGCGTCAGAATAACAGGGCGGGGGACTGAAGCTTTCTTT	CSVRITGRGTEAFF
.	13	TRBV5-6	.	TRBJ1-2	TGTGCCAGCAGCTTGACAGGGAGCTATGGCTACACCTTC	CASSLTGSYGYTF
.	15	TRBV7-8	few	TRBJ2-3	TGTGCCAGCAGCTTAGGTCGGAGAAACACAGATACGCAGTATTTT	CASSLGRRNTDTQYF
.	15	TRBV2	.	TRBJ1-1	TGTGCCAGCAGTGAAGACAGACACTTGAACACTGAAGCTTTCTTT	CASSEDRHLNTEAFF
TRBD2	16	TRBV7-8	.	TRBJ2-1	TGTGCCAGCAGCCTCCGGGAGGGAGGAACCTACAATGAGCAGTTCTTC	CASSLREGGTYNEQFF
.	13	TRBV6-5	.	TRBJ1-4	TGTGCCAGCAGTTTCGTAAGGAATGAAAAACTGTTTTTT	CASSFVRNEKLFF
TRBD1	16	TRBV4-1	once	TRBJ1-6	TGCGCCAGCAGCCCCACGGACAGGGGTGGGAGCTCACCCCTCCACTTT	CASSPTDRGGSSPLHF
TRBD1	14	TRBV7-9	few	TRBJ1-2	TGTGCCACACAAAGACAGGGCGCGGCCTATGGCTACACCTTC	CATQRQGAAYGYTF
.	14	TRBV27	.	TRBJ1-5	TGTGCCAGCAGTTTATCCACTAGCAATCAGCCCCAGCATTTT	CASSLSTSNQPQHF
TRBD1	14	TRBV7-9	.	TRBJ1-2	TGTGCCAGCAGCGGTGGGACAGGCATTTATGGCTACACCTTC	CASSGGTGIYGYTF
.	11	TRBV25-1	many	TRBJ2-1	TGTGCCAGCAGGAGAAACAATGAGCAGTTCTTC	CASRRNNEQFF
TRBD1	16	TRBV5-1	.	TRBJ2-5	TGCGCCAGCAGCTTGGTAGGGACAGGCGGACAAGAGACCCAGTACTTC	CASSLVGTGGQETQYF
TRBD2	16	TRBV7-3	few	TRBJ2-5	TGTGCCAGCAGCTTAATAGCGGGGGGCTTTCTAGAGACCCAGTACTTC	CASSLIAGGFLETQYF
TRBD1	18	TRBV4-1	.	TRBJ2-7	TGCGCCAGCAGCCAAGATCCCCTTGACAGGGGAGTTACCTACGAGCAGTACTTC	CASSQDPLDRGVTYEQYF
TRBD1	15	TRBV30	.	TRBJ1-1	TGTGCCTGGAGTGGGCAGGGGGGGATGGGCACTGAAGCTTTCTTT	CAWSGQGGMGTEAFF
.	15	TRBV6-1	few	TRBJ2-1	TGTGCCAGCAGTGCGGGCAGTACCTCCTACAATGAGCAGTTCTTC	CASSAGSTSYNEQFF
.	14	TRBV7-9	.	TRBJ1-1	TGTGCCAGCAGCTCCGGGCAGGGAGGAGAGGAAGCTTTCTTT	CASSSGQGGEEAFF
.	14	TRBV16	few	TRBJ1-4	TGTGCCAGCAGCCAGGCTGCAACTAATGAAAAACTGTTTTTT	CASSQAATNEKLFF
.	11	TRBV14	few	TRBJ1-2	TGTGCCAGCAGCCAAGGTTTATCGTACACCTTC	CASSQGLSYTF
TRBD2	16	TRBV9	few	TRBJ2-3	TGTGCCAGCAGCGCCCAAGCGGGGGGGCACTGGGATACGCAGTATTTT	CASSAQAGGHWDTQYF
.	15	TRBV29-1	.	TRBJ2-5	TGCAGCGTGGCAGGGCTGGGGAACGGCCAAGAGACCCAGTACTTC	CSVAGLGNGQETQYF
.	16	TRBV6-5	.	TRBJ1-2	TGTGCCAGCAGTTACTCCCGACAGGCTCTGCCCTATGGCTACACCTTC	CASSYSRQALPYGYTF
.	15	TRBV4-1	few	TRBJ1-5	TGCGCCAGCAGCCAAGAGGGCGCGGGCAATCAGCCCCAGCATTTT	CASSQEGAGNQPQHF
.	13	TRBV6-1	.	TRBJ2-7	TGTGCCAGCAGTGCCCACGGGCCCTCGGAGCAGTACTTC	CASSAHGPSEQYF
.	16	TRBV10-3	few	TRBJ1-6	TGTGCCATCAGTGAGTCGAGGGGAGGGATGAGTTCACCCCTCCACTTT	CAISESRGGMSSPLHF
.	15	TRBV15	few	TRBJ2-7	TGTGCCACCAGCAAAGAGGGGGTTTCGGCGGCCGAGCAGTACTTC	CATSKEGVSAAEQYF